This TCR beta chain was observed in a study of cytomegalovirus exposure and HLA in healthy donors. Across the study: Tens of millions of unique TCRs from HLA-typed donors made up an early data release. About 79% of approximately 400 genotyped donors fell in the Caucasian-associated ancestry cluster. Regarding the study as a whole: A later analysis, which compared TCR beta chains of equal frequency, found the HLA-associated ones more clonally expanded. Fewer than 20,000 TCR beta sequences were associated with HLA alleles at 0.05 false discovery rate in a later analysis.

Germline CDR1 is KGHSH and CDR2 is LQKENI. The length of the CDR3 is 13 residues. Both 60 Vbeta primers and 13 Jbeta primers went into the PCR. Sequencing was performed with immunoSEQ multiplex PCR; in TCRdb, only in-frame clones are kept and a portion is missing. The repertoire includes about 210,000 clones, roughly four fifths of them detected once, and roughly 10% sits in the top ten. Turning to this clone: The antigen remains undetermined. The junction does not match germline at one end; this may be a read error.

This sequence was found in a woman between 50 and 59 years old in good health and CMV-seropositive. The chain couples TRBV18 to TRBJ1-4; D ambiguous. Input material: PBMCs. The chain's CDR3 is CASSQAFVEKLLF. As DNA, the CDR3 is TGTGCCAGCTCACAAGCCTTTGTAGAAAAACTGCTTTTT.